The 27 T cell receptor beta chains below all came from one sample that was sequenced in a study of T cell changes during pregnancy in multiple sclerosis. Sequencing was performed with immunoSEQ multiplex PCR; in TCRdb, only in-frame clones are kept and a portion is missing. Of around 96,000 clones in the sample, 94% were seen once. The sequencing used peripheral blood, collected after pregnancy. Source of these receptors: a female donor in good health, enrolled as a control in a pregnancy study.

The CDR3 sequence: CASSYSTSTEAFF. CDR3 DNA sequence: TGTGCCAGCAGTTACTCGACTAGCACTGAAGCTTTCTTT. The V and J genes are TRBV6-5 and TRBJ1-1; D is unresolved. There are 13 residues in the CDR3. Germline V CDR1 and CDR2: MNHEY, SVGAGI. V was trimmed by 0 bases and J by 4 bases, leaving 6 bases between them.

V and J are TRBV2 and TRBJ2-2, with D maybe TRBD2 (6 bases). V was clipped by 8 bases and J by 3 bases, with 7 bases between them. Germline V gene lookup returns CDR1 SNHLY and CDR2 FYNNEI. The CDR3 totals 12 residues. The CDR3 here is CASGGYTGELFF. The CDR3 DNA sequence: TGTGCCAGCGGAGGGTACACCGGGGAGCTGTTTTTT.

The chain has TRBV5-4 and TRBJ2-7, with TRBD2 matching 10 bases. The CDR3 has 14 amino acids. Trimming took 5 bases from V and 6 from J; bases not matched to a gene: 8. CDR1 SGHNT and CDR2 YYREEE come from the germline V gene (reference sequence). The CDR3 DNA follows: TGTGCCAGCAGAATGACAGCGGGAGGGCGCGAGCAGTACTTC. This codes for CASRMTAGGREQYF.

This sequence joins TRBV7-8 and TRBJ1-2; 8 positions agree with TRBD1. From germline, CDR1 is SGHVS and CDR2 FQNEAQ. V dropped 5 bases and J dropped 7; count of bases not matched to a gene: 9. The CDR3 totals 14 residues. The chain's CDR3 is CASSRDRFRGGYTF. The CDR3 DNA reads as TGTGCCAGCAGCCGGGACAGGTTCAGGGGTGGCTACACCTTC.

This clone was found a few times. The chain is built from TRBV6-5 and TRBJ1-1; D is unresolved. CDR1 and CDR2 (germline): MNHEY, SVGAGI. The CDR3 sequence is 13 residues long. Trimming took off 6 bases at V and 3 bases at J, with 11 bases between the two ends. The CDR3 DNA sequence: TGTGCCAGCAGGGGCTTCGGGGACACTGAAGCTTTCTTT. Translation gives CASRGFGDTEAFF.

J is TRBJ2-5 and V is TRBV4-1; 7 bases match TRBD1. CDR3 size: 15 residues. Trimming removed 0 bases from V and 5 bases from J; junction bases left unmatched: 6. From germline, CDR1 is MGHRA and CDR2 YSYEKL. The CDR3 loop is CASSQDLQGWETQYF. In DNA form, the CDR3 reads TGCGCCAGCAGCCAAGATTTACAGGGGTGGGAGACCCAGTACTTC.

This chain uses TRBV1 with TRBJ1-5; TRBD1, the D gene given by the table, was not confirmed from the DNA. TRBV1 is classified as a pseudogene. The CDR3 has 14 amino acids. The CDR3 spells CTSRGNRGDQPQHF. Written as DNA, the CDR3 is TGCACCAGCAGAGGAAACAGGGGGGATCAGCCCCAGCATTTT.

This chain links TRBV7-2 with TRBJ1-2, with 7 bases fitting TRBD1. Losses at the gene ends were 5 bases for V and 4 bases for J; bases not matched to a gene: 13. In germline, CDR1 is SGHTA, CDR2 FQGNSA. This CDR3 spans 16 amino acids. The CDR3 loop is CASSLGRPGTVYGYTF. Here the CDR3 DNA reads TGTGCCAGCAGCCTAGGTCGCCCCGGGACAGTCTATGGCTACACCTTC.

This chain joins TRBV5-1 and TRBJ2-7; the match to TRBD1 covers 8 bases. After removal of 3 bases from V and 3 bases from J, the junction contained 5 bases not matched to a gene. Germline V gives CDR1 SGHRS, CDR2 YFSETQ. The CDR3 length is 14 residues. This CDR3 is CASSSLTGDYEQYF. As DNA, the CDR3 is TGCGCCAGCAGCTCACTGACAGGGGACTACGAGCAGTACTTC.

The rearrangement joins TRBV7-2 to TRBJ2-7; TRBD2 agrees at 8 bases. The CDR3 has 13 residues. The V segment lost 3 bases and the J segment 3 bases; nucleotides outside the gene matches: 1. Germline V gives CDR1 SGHTA, CDR2 FQGNSA. CDR3 DNA: TGTGCCAGCAGCTTGAGCGGGAGCTACGAGCAGTACTTC. It yields the protein CASSLSGSYEQYF.

The J gene is TRBJ2-7, the V gene TRBV13, with 7 bases aligning to TRBD1. V was pared by 5 bases and J by 2 bases, with 3 bases of the junction left unmatched. CDR3 length: 13 residues. Germline CDR1 reads PRHDT; CDR2 reads FYEKMQ (reference sequence). The CDR3 bases are TGTGCCAGCAGCCTACAGGGGACCTACGAGCAGTACTTC. Its translation: CASSLQGTYEQYF.

CDR3 in amino acids: CASSPRTGVAKNIQYF. CDR3 nucleotide sequence: TGTGCCAGCAGCCCCCGGACAGGGGTAGCCAAAAACATTCAGTACTTC. V gene TRBV7-9 combines with J gene TRBJ2-4; 9 bases are a match to TRBD1. Germline values: CDR1 SEHNR, CDR2 FQNEAQ (reference sequence). V shed 5 bases, J shed 0 bases, and the junction held 5 bases outside the gene matches. The CDR3 is made up of 16 amino acids.

The chain combines TRBV9 with TRBJ2-3; D is undetermined. This CDR3 contains 16 residues. The V end lost 4 bases, the J end lost 2 bases, and 17 bases lay between the germline ends. Germline V gene sequence: CDR1 SGDLS, CDR2 YYNGEE. The CDR3 spells CASSTGETSFTDTQYF. In DNA form, the CDR3 reads TGTGCCAGCAGCACCGGCGAGACATCGTTCACAGATACGCAGTATTTT.

The chain carries TRBV19 and TRBJ2-7, with TRBD1 matching 8 bases. Germline CDR1 and CDR2: LNHDA and SQIVND (reference sequence). CDR3 size: 14 residues. The J segment lost 3 bases and the V segment lost 5 bases, leaving 6 bases of the junction unmatched. The CDR3: CASSPGQGLYEQYF. CDR3 DNA: TGTGCCAGTAGTCCCGGACAGGGACTCTACGAGCAGTACTTC. The whole variable domain, remainder taken from reference TRBV19 and TRBJ2-7, is DGGITQSPKYLFRKEGQNVTLSCEQNLNHDAMYWYRQDPGQGLRLIYYSQIVNDFQKGDIAEGYSVSREKKESFPLTVTSAQKNPTAFYLCASSPGQGLYEQYFGPGTRLTVT.

The chain combines TRBV27 with TRBJ1-2; D is perhaps TRBD1 (6 bases). CDR1 is MNHEY and CDR2 is SMNVEV in the germline V gene (reference sequence). The V end was cut by 2 bases, the J end by 8 bases, with 18 bases between. CDR3 length: 15 amino acids. The CDR3 bases are TGTGCCAGCAGTTTACTCCCTCTGACAGGTCGGGGCTACACCTTC. Translating it yields CASSLLPLTGRGYTF.

Regarding this clone: This may arise from a read error, as a much more abundant clone is one base away. Additional DNA sequences in this sample encode the identical CDR3. V usage is TRBV9 and J usage is TRBJ2-1; the match to TRBD2 covers 15 bases. CDR1 is SGDLS, CDR2 YYNGEE, per germline. CDR3 size: 15 residues. Written as DNA, the CDR3 is TGTGCCAGCAGCCCCGGGACTAGCGGGAGGTCTGAGCAATTCTTC. This encodes CASSPGTSGRSEQFF.

This clone was found once. The rearrangement uses TRBV2 and TRBJ2-7; perhaps TRBD1 as D (6 bases). CDR3 size: 14 residues. Per germline, CDR1 SNHLY and CDR2 FYNNEI. V was trimmed by 4 bases and J by 5 bases, leaving 15 bases between them. The CDR3 region is CASSAGTWSDEQYF. DNA of the CDR3: TGTGCCAGCAGTGCTGGGACATGGTCAGACGAGCAGTACTTC.

The chain has TRBV7-8 and TRBJ2-3, with D unclear. CDR1 and CDR2 from the germline V gene are SGHVS and FQNEAQ. The V gene lost 0 bases and the J gene lost 4 bases, with 8 bases spanning the gap. The CDR3 spans 14 residues. The CDR3 spells CASSLAGFSDTQYF. The CDR3 DNA reads TGTGCCAGCAGCTTAGCCGGGTTTTCAGATACGCAGTATTTT. The whole variable domain, filled in from reference TRBV7-8 and TRBJ2-3, reads GAGVSQSPRYKVAKRGQDVALRCDPISGHVSLFWYQQALGQGPEFLTYFQNEAQLDKSGLPSDRFFAERPEGSVSTLKIQRTQQEDSAVYLCASSLAGFSDTQYFGPGTRLTVL.

The V and J genes are TRBV18 and TRBJ1-4; 11 positions agree with TRBD1. Germline trimming cut 5 bases from V and 8 bases from J; bases unmatched to any gene: 7. CDR1 and CDR2 from the germline V gene are KGHSH and LQKENI. The CDR3 extends over 15 amino acids. The CDR3 sequence: CASSTGTGGEEKLFF. CDR3 DNA: TGTGCCAGCTCAACAGGGACAGGGGGAGAGGAAAAACTGTTTTTT.

This sequence joins TRBV27 and TRBJ2-1, with 7 bases aligning to TRBD1. J was trimmed by 5 bases and V by 6 bases; bases with no gene match: 4. The V gene's germline CDR1 is MNHEY and CDR2 SMNVEV (reference sequence). This CDR3 comprises 13 residues. CDR3 nucleotide sequence: TGTGCCAGCAGCTTCACAGGGGACAATGAGCAGTTCTTC. Translated: CASSFTGDNEQFF.

This clone was counted only a few times. The chain joins TRBV11-2 to TRBJ2-5; 11 bases line up with TRBD2. J lost 2 bases, V lost 6 bases, and 5 bases had no gene match. Germline V gene data show CDR1 as SGHAT and CDR2 as FQNNGV. The CDR3 covers 15 residues. The CDR3: CASRSTSGAQETQYF. In nucleotides, the CDR3 is TGTGCCAGCAGATCGACTAGCGGGGCTCAAGAGACCCAGTACTTC.

The V and J genes are TRBV5-1 and TRBJ2-5; D is perhaps TRBD2 (5 bases). Trimming took 1 base from V and 5 from J, leaving 9 bases between them. Germline V gene data show CDR1 as SGHRS and CDR2 as YFSETQ. The CDR3 loop spans 13 amino acids. The CDR3 loop is CASSLHRGETQYF. The DNA for the CDR3 is TGCGCCAGCAGCTTGCATCGGGGTGAGACCCAGTACTTC.

The V call is TRBV15, the J call TRBJ2-1; D is unclear. The CDR3 is made up of 17 amino acids. V lost 1 base, J lost 0 bases, and 13 bases lay in between. The germline gives CDR1 LNHNV, CDR2 YYDKDF (reference sequence). The CDR3 DNA reads TGTGCCACCAGCAGAGCAACCGCGGTCCTCTCCTACAATGAGCAGTTCTTC. This translates into CATSRATAVLSYNEQFF.

The chain has TRBV7-6 and TRBJ1-2; D is unresolved. The CDR3 contains 15 residues. The germline V gene encodes CDR1 SGHVS and CDR2 FNYEAQ. Between the trimmed V and J ends, which lost 5 bases and 2 bases, there was a span of 15 bases. Written as DNA, the CDR3 is TGTGCCAGCAGCCCTAGCCCGGGGATAAACTATGGCTACACCTTC. Translating it yields CASSPSPGINYGYTF.

This chain links TRBV19 with TRBJ1-1; 8 nucleotides align to TRBD1. The CDR3 totals 14 residues. In germline, CDR1 is LNHDA, CDR2 SQIVND (reference sequence). With 5 bases clipped from V and 5 bases from J, the junction kept 7 bases outside the gene matches. The DNA of the CDR3 is TGTGCCAGTAGTCGAACAGGGGGTGAGACTGAAGCTTTCTTT. This sequence encodes CASSRTGGETEAFF.

J is TRBJ2-3 and V is TRBV4-2; 9 bases match TRBD1. The CDR3 is made up of 19 amino acids. Trimming cost V 0 bases and J 2 bases; bases outside gene matches: 12. CDR1 LGHNA and CDR2 YNFKEQ come from the germline V gene. DNA of the CDR3: TGTGCCAGCAGCCAAGACTTCGTCCCGGGACAGGGCTTCACAGATACGCAGTATTTT. This sequence encodes CASSQDFVPGQGFTDTQYF.

The genes are TRBV19 and TRBJ1-1, with D uncertain. Germline V gives CDR1 LNHDA, CDR2 SQIVND (reference sequence). The CDR3 extends over 13 amino acids. With 6 bases removed from V and 3 bases from J, the gap between germline ends came to 11 bases. The CDR3 loop reads CASRFGEHTEAFF. The CDR3 nucleotides are TGTGCCAGTAGGTTCGGTGAGCACACTGAAGCTTTCTTT.